The present T cell receptor beta chain was sequenced within a study of cytomegalovirus exposure and HLA in healthy donors. The CDR3 loop spans 15 amino acids. Germline V gene sequence: CDR1 SNHLY, CDR2 FYNNEI. Germline trimming cut 5 bases from V and 5 bases from J; bases unmatched to any gene: 9. Primers for the PCR totalled 60 Vbeta and 13 Jbeta. Measured with immunoSEQ multiplex PCR; TCRdb has only the in-frame clones, and not every one. The table lists approximately 160,000 clones, approximately 81% of them singletons. This TCR was recovered from a woman under 30 in good health and CMV-seronegative. The V and J genes are TRBV2 and TRBJ2-5, with 9 bases lining up with TRBD2. The sample comprised PBMCs. The DNA of the CDR3 is TGTGCCAGCAGTCCTCGGGGACTAGCATTGGAGACCCAGTACTTC. Protein sequence: CASSPRGLALETQYF.